This TCR beta chain derives from a study of OX40 agonist ivuxolimab in advanced cancers. Findings and caveats of the study: At 0.1 to 3.0 mg/kg and by week 6, clonal expansion occurred in CD4+ and CD8+ blood T cells. Normalized expansion of T-cell clones was also low for some nonresponders.

The V gene lost 8 bases and the J gene lost 3 bases, with 13 bases spanning the gap. The CDR3 extends over 13 amino acids. Germline values: CDR1 MNHNS, CDR2 SASEGT. With respect to this clone: Antigen: not known.

Repertoires were generated with immunoSEQ multiplex PCR, while TCRdb's copy carries only in-frame clones and drops some. The repertoire holds over 75,000 clones, with around 94% as singletons. This TCR was recovered from an adult with an advanced solid tumor such as melanoma, head and neck, liver or kidney cancer. V usage is TRBV6-1 and J usage is TRBJ2-5; D gene ambiguous. Sequencing used CD4+ or CD8+ T cells sorted from blood, obtained in a trial of the OX40 agonist ivuxolimab. CDR3 DNA: TGTGCCAGCCGGCCCAGGTTGGAAGAGACCCAGTACTTC. The encoded protein is CASRPRLEETQYF.